The rows below give T cell receptor beta chains drawn from one sample of a study of T cell repertoires in cytomegalovirus infection. These receptors lack a known antigen. Each CDR3 protein gets one entry after TCRdb re-called the reads with MiXCR. The sample holds approximately 590,000 distinct CDR3 sequences; roughly 42% are singletons and the top ten take about 48%. This specimen was cultured PBMCs, taken from culture after CMV antigen stimulation. These receptors all stem from a human donor in good health (CMV status not recorded). Some clones in this sample may be carry-over from other donors' samples. CDR3s include the opening cysteine and the closing phenylalanine or tryptophan. D genes are given only for firm matches. Size values are once, few and many counts, or a class for expanded clones, and some rows have none.

. TRBD2 TRBJ2-1 TRBV11-3 CASSSAGGSSYNKQFF TGTGCCAGCAGCTCCGCTGGCGGGAGCTCCTACAATAAGCAGTTCTTC
few . TRBJ2-7 TRBV7-2 CASSSPPYRQGDYEQYF TGTGCCAGCAGCTCCCCACCGTACCGGCAGGGTGATTACGAGCAGTACTTC
. . TRBJ1-1 TRBV11-2 CASSLRKGSNTEAFF TGTGCCAGCAGCCTACGTAAGGGATCGAACACTGAAGCTTTCTTT
. . TRBJ1-5 TRBV10-3 CAISGGSAQHF TGTGCCATCAGTGGAGGGTCGGCCCAGCATTTT
many TRBD2 TRBJ2-5 TRBV7-8 CASSSSGTLRGETQYF TGTGCCAGCAGCTCGAGCGGGACTTTAAGGGGAGAGACCCAGTACTTC
. TRBD1 TRBJ2-5 TRBV5-4 CATTKDRGFSETQYF TGTGCCACCACGAAGGACAGGGGGTTTTCAGAGACCCAGTACTTC
few . TRBJ2-2 TRBV7-7 CASSYREAGELFF TGTGCCAGCAGCTACAGGGAAGCCGGGGAGCTGTTTTTT
. . TRBJ2-7 TRBV28 CASSLRGKEQYF TGTGCCAGCAGTTTAAGGGGAAAAGAGCAGTACTTC
few . TRBJ2-5 TRBV7-9 CASSPRAYQETQYF TGTGCCAGCAGCCCGAGGGCCTACCAAGAGACCCAGTACTTC
many . TRBJ1-1 TRBV7-2 CASSLQAARNTEAFF TGTGCCAGCAGCTTACAGGCCGCCAGGAACACTGAAGCTTTCTTT
few TRBD2 TRBJ2-3 TRBV7-2 CASSTRLAGNTDTQYF TGTGCCAGCAGCACCCGACTAGCGGGGAACACAGATACGCAGTATTTT
. . TRBJ1-5 TRBV20-1 CSARDFGERNQPQHF TGCAGTGCTAGAGATTTCGGGGAGCGCAATCAGCCCCAGCATTTT
. . TRBJ2-7 TRBV12-3/TRBV12-4 CASSLGRPRDYEQYF TGTGCCAGCAGTTTGGGACGCCCTAGGGACTACGAGCAGTACTTC
. . TRBJ2-7 TRBV4-1 CASSQGSAYEQYF TGCGCCAGCAGCCAAGGATCCGCCTACGAGCAGTACTTC
few . TRBJ1-3 TRBV7-2 CASSLRVGVSGNTIYF TGTGCCAGCAGCTTAAGGGTAGGGGTGTCTGGAAACACCATATATTTT
. TRBD2 TRBJ2-7 TRBV20-1 CSAMTGTSSYEQYF TGCAGTGCTATGACCGGGACTAGCTCCTACGAGCAGTACTTC
. . TRBJ1-5 TRBV12-3/TRBV12-4 CASSSHSGNQPQHF TGTGCCAGCAGTTCCCACAGTGGGAATCAGCCCCAGCATTTT
. . TRBJ2-6 TRBV2 CASSEATGANVLTF TGTGCCAGCAGTGAGGCTACCGGGGCCAACGTCCTGACTTTC
few TRBD1 TRBJ2-7 TRBV7-6 CASSLGRFGTGGEQYF TGTGCCAGCAGCTTAGGGCGTTTCGGGACAGGTGGGGAGCAGTACTTC
. TRBD2 TRBJ2-5 TRBV12-3/TRBV12-4 CASSRVAGAQVTQYF TGTGCCAGCAGTCGGGTAGCGGGGGCGCAGGTGACCCAGTACTTC
. . TRBJ2-7 TRBV5-1 CASSLGPSPAYEQYF TGCGCCAGCAGCTTGGGTCCTAGCCCTGCCTACGAGCAGTACTTC
. . TRBJ1-5 TRBV5-6 CASSLAVRSNQPQHF TGTGCCAGCAGCTTGGCCGTTAGGAGCAATCAGCCCCAGCATTTT
many TRBD1 TRBJ1-2 TRBV7-2 CASSFQGADYGYTF TGTGCCAGCAGTTTTCAGGGGGCTGACTATGGCTACACCTTC
. . TRBJ1-6 TRBV2 CASWTHGNSPLHF TGTGCCAGCTGGACACATGGAAATTCACCCCTCCACTTT
. TRBD2 TRBJ2-5 TRBV7-2 CASSAGGLAGGYQETQYF TGTGCCAGCAGCGCAGGGGGACTAGCGGGGGGATACCAAGAGACCCAGTACTTC
few TRBD2 TRBJ2-3 TRBV7-2 CASSRTSGGDTQYF TGTGCCAGCAGCCGCACTAGCGGGGGAGATACGCAGTATTTT
. . TRBJ2-5 TRBV19 CASSIVRGGQETQYF TGTGCCAGTAGTATAGTTAGGGGTGGACAAGAGACCCAGTACTTC
. . TRBJ1-1 TRBV20-1 CSAHKGDTEAFF TGCAGTGCCCATAAGGGGGACACTGAAGCTTTCTTT
. TRBD2 TRBJ2-1 TRBV6-6 CASTPLSGRSYNEQFF TGTGCCAGCACCCCCCTTAGCGGGCGTTCCTACAATGAGCAGTTCTTC
. TRBD2 TRBJ2-5 TRBV12-3/TRBV12-4 CASSPPRAGGLGETQYF TGTGCCAGCAGTCCGCCGAGGGCGGGAGGGTTAGGAGAGACCCAGTACTTC
. . TRBJ1-4 TRBV7-8 CASGETNEKLFF TGTGCCAGCGGCGAAACCAATGAAAAACTGTTTTTT
. TRBD2 TRBJ2-1 TRBV2 CASSASGLAHNEQFF TGTGCCAGCAGTGCTTCGGGACTAGCCCACAATGAGCAGTTCTTC
. TRBD1 TRBJ1-2 TRBV4-2 CASSQPRGQGGRGYTF TGTGCCAGCAGCCAACCCAGAGGACAGGGGGGAAGGGGCTACACCTTC
few TRBD2 TRBJ2-7 TRBV12-3/TRBV12-4 CASTLFGGTYEQYF TGTGCCAGCACCCTGTTCGGGGGGACCTACGAGCAGTACTTC
. . TRBJ1-1 TRBV14 CASSQDWRNTEAFF TGTGCCAGCAGCCAAGATTGGCGGAACACTGAAGCTTTCTTT
many . TRBJ2-7 TRBV12-3/TRBV12-4 CASSSQTVSIYEQYF TGTGCCAGCAGTTCGCAGACGGTTTCGATCTACGAGCAGTACTTC
. . TRBJ2-1 TRBV19 CASSIRDTYNEQFF TGTGCCAGTAGTATCCGGGACACTTACAATGAGCAGTTCTTC
many TRBD1 TRBJ1-6 TRBV7-2 CASSSRTGPSPLHF TGTGCCAGCAGCTCGAGGACAGGGCCCTCACCCCTCCACTTT
. . TRBJ2-4 TRBV5-5 CASSPTGRDIQYF TGTGCCAGCAGCCCTACAGGGAGGGACATTCAGTACTTC
few . TRBJ2-1 TRBV2 CASSPGTPYMFF TGTGCCAGCAGCCCCGGGACCCCTTATATGTTCTTC
few . TRBJ1-5 TRBV12-3/TRBV12-4 CASSLSRQGLRTSNQPQHF TGTGCCAGCAGTTTATCGCGCCAGGGTCTACGTACGAGCAATCAGCCCCAGCATTTT
. TRBD1 TRBJ2-5 TRBV19 CASSTSQGQGETQYF TGTGCCAGTAGTACCTCACAAGGACAGGGGGAGACCCAGTACTTC
few TRBD1 TRBJ1-5 TRBV6-1 CASRDRASNQPQHF TGTGCCAGCAGAGACAGGGCCAGCAATCAGCCCCAGCATTTT
few . TRBJ2-1 TRBV7-2 CASGELGGSYNEQFF TGTGCCAGCGGCGAACTGGGGGGTTCCTACAATGAGCAGTTCTTC
. . TRBJ1-6 TRBV7-2 CASSSTGTWNSPLHF TGTGCCAGCAGCTCTACCGGGACATGGAACTCACCCCTCCACTTT
. TRBD2 TRBJ2-7 TRBV10-3 CAISDVGLAVPYEQYF TGTGCCATCAGTGACGTGGGACTAGCGGTACCATACGAGCAGTACTTC
. . TRBJ2-7 TRBV7-2 CASSFRSESSYNEQYF TGTGCCAGCAGCTTCCGAAGCGAAAGCTCCTACAATGAGCAGTACTTC
. . TRBJ2-5 TRBV7-2 CASSLVVVGETQYF TGTGCCAGCAGCTTAGTGGTAGTCGGGGAGACCCAGTACTTC
. TRBD2 TRBJ2-2 TRBV7-2 CASSTVAGDPGELFF TGTGCCAGCAGCACAGTAGCGGGGGACCCCGGGGAGCTGTTTTTT
few . TRBJ1-2 TRBV7-8 CASSPHPGRYGYTF TGTGCCAGCAGCCCCCATCCAGGGAGATATGGCTACACCTTC
. . TRBJ2-1 TRBV28 CASKNSQAYNEQFF TGTGCCAGCAAAAACAGCCAGGCCTACAATGAGCAGTTCTTC
many TRBD2 TRBJ2-3 TRBV7-6 CASSTPVERGTTDTQYF TGTGCCAGCAGCACTCCCGTGGAGCGGGGGACCACAGATACGCAGTATTTT
. TRBD2 TRBJ2-3 TRBV7-2 CASSLVPGLAGGTDTQYF TGTGCCAGCAGCTTAGTGCCGGGACTAGCGGGAGGAACAGATACGCAGTATTTT
few . TRBJ2-5 TRBV11-1 CASSTGRLDRLLPGGEETQYF TGTGCCAGCAGCACCGGAAGATTGGACAGACTACTGCCTGGGGGCGAAGAGACCCAGTACTTC
. . TRBJ2-2 TRBV12-3/TRBV12-4 CASSLTWITGELFF TGTGCCAGCAGTTTGACATGGATCACCGGGGAGCTGTTTTTT
. TRBD1 TRBJ2-3 TRBV11-3 CASSRGTGTFADTQYF TGTGCCAGCAGCCGCGGGACAGGGACCTTCGCAGATACGCAGTATTTT
few . TRBJ2-5 TRBV7-2 CASSSRRGAGWETQYF TGTGCCAGCAGCTCCCGGAGGGGTGCAGGGTGGGAGACCCAGTACTTC
few . TRBJ2-3 TRBV7-8 CASSGWVGEDTQYF TGTGCCAGCAGCGGGTGGGTGGGGGAAGATACGCAGTATTTT
few . TRBJ2-7 TRBV4-3 CASSQGPREEQYF TGCGCCAGCAGCCAAGGCCCTCGGGAGGAGCAGTACTTC